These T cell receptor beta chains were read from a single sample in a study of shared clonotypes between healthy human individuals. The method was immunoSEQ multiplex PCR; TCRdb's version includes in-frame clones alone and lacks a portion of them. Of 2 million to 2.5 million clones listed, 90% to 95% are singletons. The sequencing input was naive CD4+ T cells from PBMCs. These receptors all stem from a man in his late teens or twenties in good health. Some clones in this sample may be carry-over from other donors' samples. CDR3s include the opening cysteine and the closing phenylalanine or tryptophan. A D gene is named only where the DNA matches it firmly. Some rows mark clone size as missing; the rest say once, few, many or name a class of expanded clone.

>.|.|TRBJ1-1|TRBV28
CASSLLGAVNTEAFF
TGTGCCAGCAGCCTTCTAGGGGCCGTAAACACTGAAGCTTTCTTT
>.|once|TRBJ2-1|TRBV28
CASSFLGPSGDEQFF
TGTGCCAGCAGTTTCCTCGGGCCAAGCGGCGATGAGCAGTTCTTC
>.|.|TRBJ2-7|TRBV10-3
CAISEEKQQYF
TGTGCCATCAGTGAAGAGAAGCAGCAGTACTTC
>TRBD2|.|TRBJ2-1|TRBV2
CASRTALAGAVEQFF
TGTGCCAGCAGGACGGCACTAGCGGGAGCGGTTGAGCAGTTCTTC
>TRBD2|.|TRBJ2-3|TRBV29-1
CSVEGLASGTQYF
TGCAGCGTTGAAGGACTAGCCTCAGGCACGCAGTATTTT
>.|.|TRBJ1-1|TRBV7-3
CASSQLHGNTEAFF
TGTGCCAGCAGCCAACTTCACGGGAACACTGAAGCTTTCTTT
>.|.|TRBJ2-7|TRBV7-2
CASARAAGRLSYEQYF
TGTGCCAGCGCAAGGGCTGCTGGACGTCTGTCCTACGAGCAGTACTTC
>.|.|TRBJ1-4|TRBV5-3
CARSLGARAEKLFF
TGTGCCAGAAGCTTGGGAGCCAGGGCTGAAAAACTGTTTTTT
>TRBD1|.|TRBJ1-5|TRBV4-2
CASSRGTDSNQPQHF
TGTGCCAGCAGCCGGGGGACAGATAGCAATCAGCCCCAGCATTTT
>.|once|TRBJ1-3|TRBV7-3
CASSLAIGNTIYF
TGTGCCAGCAGCTTGGCCATTGGAAACACCATATATTTT
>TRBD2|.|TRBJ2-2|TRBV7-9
CASTPGLAWTGELFF
TGTGCCAGCACCCCAGGACTAGCGTGGACCGGGGAGCTGTTTTTT
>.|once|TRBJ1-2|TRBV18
CASRVSPEAYGYTF
TGTGCCAGCCGGGTCTCACCCGAGGCCTATGGCTACACCTTC
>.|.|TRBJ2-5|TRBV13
CASSLGGSETQYF
TGTGCCAGCAGCTTAGGGGGGTCAGAGACCCAGTACTTC
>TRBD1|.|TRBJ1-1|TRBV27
CASSPDRGEANTEAFF
TGTGCCAGCAGTCCCGACAGGGGCGAGGCGAACACTGAAGCTTTCTTT
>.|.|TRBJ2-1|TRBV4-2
CASRQRGTGSSYNEQFF
TGTGCCAGCAGACAACGAGGGACGGGCAGCTCCTACAATGAGCAGTTCTTC
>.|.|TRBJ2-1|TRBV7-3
CASSLGNRDPSEQFF
TGTGCCAGCAGCTTGGGAAACAGGGATCCCAGTGAGCAGTTCTTC
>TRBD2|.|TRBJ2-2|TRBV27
CASSFLAGGPSYTGELFF
TGTGCCAGCAGTTTCCTAGCGGGAGGGCCCTCGTACACCGGGGAGCTGTTTTTT
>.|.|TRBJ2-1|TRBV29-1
CSVVRVKGQFF
TGCAGCGTTGTCAGGGTAAAGGGGCAGTTCTTC
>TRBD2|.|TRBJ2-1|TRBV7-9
CASSLFRSGGYNEQFF
TGTGCCAGCAGCTTATTTCGTAGCGGGGGGTACAATGAGCAGTTCTTC
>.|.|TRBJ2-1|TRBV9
CASSVAQRVNNEQFF
TGTGCCAGCAGCGTAGCTCAGCGGGTGAACAATGAGCAGTTCTTC
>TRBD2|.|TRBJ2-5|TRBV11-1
CASRDRLAGGLEQYF
TGTGCCAGCAGGGACCGACTAGCGGGAGGGCTTGAGCAGTACTTC
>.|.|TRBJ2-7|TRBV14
CASSQVRSSYEQYF
TGTGCCAGCAGCCAAGTTAGGAGCTCCTACGAGCAGTACTTC
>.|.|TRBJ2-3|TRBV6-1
CASSEAGASTDTQYF
TGTGCCAGCAGTGAAGCAGGGGCTAGCACAGATACGCAGTATTTT
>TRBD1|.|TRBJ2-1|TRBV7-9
CASSLFKRGLEKQFF
TGTGCCAGCAGCTTATTCAAAAGGGGGCTCGAGAAGCAGTTCTTC
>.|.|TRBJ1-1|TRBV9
CASSATLGIGEAFF
TGTGCCAGCAGCGCGACCTTAGGGATAGGTGAAGCTTTCTTT
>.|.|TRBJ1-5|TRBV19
CASSIKGRVGSNQPQHF
TGTGCCAGTAGTATAAAGGGCCGTGTGGGGTCCAATCAGCCCCAGCATTTT
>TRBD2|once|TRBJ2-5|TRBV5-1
CTSSLGTSGREETQYF
TGCACCAGCAGCTTGGGGACTAGCGGGAGAGAAGAGACCCAGTACTTC
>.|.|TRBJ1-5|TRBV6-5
CASSYSSGEPQHF
TGTGCCAGCAGTTACTCGAGTGGGGAGCCCCAGCATTTT
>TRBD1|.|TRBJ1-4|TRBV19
CASKKGQGYEKLFF
TGTGCCAGTAAAAAGGGACAGGGTTATGAAAAACTGTTTTTT
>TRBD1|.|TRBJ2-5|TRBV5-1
CASSLGDTGGAGETQYF
TGCGCCAGCAGCTTGGGCGATACAGGGGGCGCGGGAGAGACCCAGTACTTC
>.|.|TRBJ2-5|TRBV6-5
CASSPTPQFQETQYF
TGTGCCAGCAGTCCGACCCCCCAGTTTCAAGAGACCCAGTACTTC
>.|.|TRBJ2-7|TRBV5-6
CASSLERGGAYEQYF
TGTGCCAGCAGCTTGGAAAGGGGTGGAGCCTACGAGCAGTACTTC
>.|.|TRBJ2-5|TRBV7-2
CASSPSWAGETQYF
TGTGCCAGCAGCCCGAGCTGGGCGGGGGAGACCCAGTACTTC
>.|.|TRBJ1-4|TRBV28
CAWGSGSRNEKLFF
TGTGCCTGGGGCTCAGGGTCCCGTAATGAAAAACTGTTTTTT
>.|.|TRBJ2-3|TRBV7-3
CASSLGRVGTDTQYF
TGTGCCAGCAGCTTAGGGAGAGTGGGCACAGATACGCAGTATTTT
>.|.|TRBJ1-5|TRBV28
CASSLIGDHQPQHF
TGTGCCAGCAGTTTAATAGGGGATCATCAGCCCCAGCATTTT
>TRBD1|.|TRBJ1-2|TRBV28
CASSIPGTEIYGYTF
TGTGCCAGCAGCATACCCGGGACAGAAATATATGGCTACACCTTC
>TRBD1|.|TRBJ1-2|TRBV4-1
CASSPHGRGRPWDYGYTF
TGCGCCAGCAGCCCTCATGGCAGGGGGAGACCTTGGGACTATGGCTACACCTTC
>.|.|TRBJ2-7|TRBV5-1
CASSLRPGLHYEQYF
TGCGCCAGCAGCTTGAGACCGGGACTCCACTACGAGCAGTACTTC
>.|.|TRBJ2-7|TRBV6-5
CASSYRRDVSYEQYF
TGTGCCAGCAGTTATCGACGGGACGTCTCCTACGAGCAGTACTTC
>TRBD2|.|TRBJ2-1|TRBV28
CASSLRPSGRKQFF
TGTGCCAGCAGTTTACGGCCTAGCGGGAGGAAGCAGTTCTTC
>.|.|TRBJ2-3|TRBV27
CASSLSKGMFTDTQYF
TGTGCCAGCAGTTTATCAAAGGGCATGTTCACTGATACGCAGTATTTT
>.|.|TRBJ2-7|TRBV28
CASSLDGYYEQYF
TGTGCCAGCAGTTTAGACGGATACTACGAGCAGTACTTC
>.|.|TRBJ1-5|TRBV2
CASSDTAYQPQHF
TGTGCCAGCAGTGATACCGCATATCAGCCCCAGCATTTT
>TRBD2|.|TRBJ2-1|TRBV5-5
CASSFGLAGAQGDEQFF
TGTGCCAGCAGCTTTGGACTAGCGGGTGCTCAGGGTGATGAGCAGTTCTTC
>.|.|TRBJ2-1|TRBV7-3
CASSQLGHYEQFF
TGTGCCAGCAGCCAACTGGGGCACTATGAGCAGTTCTTC
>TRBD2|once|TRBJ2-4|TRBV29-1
CSVTPGGGVDNIQYF
TGCAGCGTGACCCCCGGGGGAGGGGTTGATAACATTCAGTACTTC
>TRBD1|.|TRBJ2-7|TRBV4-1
CASSRSGTAYEQYF
TGCGCCAGCAGCCGATCCGGGACAGCTTACGAGCAGTACTTC
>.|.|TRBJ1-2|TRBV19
CASRDRMAPYGYTF
TGTGCCAGTCGCGACAGGATGGCACCCTATGGCTACACCTTC
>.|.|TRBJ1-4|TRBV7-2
CASSFSGSQKLNEKLFF
TGTGCCAGCAGCTTTTCCGGGTCTCAAAAACTTAATGAAAAACTGTTTTTT